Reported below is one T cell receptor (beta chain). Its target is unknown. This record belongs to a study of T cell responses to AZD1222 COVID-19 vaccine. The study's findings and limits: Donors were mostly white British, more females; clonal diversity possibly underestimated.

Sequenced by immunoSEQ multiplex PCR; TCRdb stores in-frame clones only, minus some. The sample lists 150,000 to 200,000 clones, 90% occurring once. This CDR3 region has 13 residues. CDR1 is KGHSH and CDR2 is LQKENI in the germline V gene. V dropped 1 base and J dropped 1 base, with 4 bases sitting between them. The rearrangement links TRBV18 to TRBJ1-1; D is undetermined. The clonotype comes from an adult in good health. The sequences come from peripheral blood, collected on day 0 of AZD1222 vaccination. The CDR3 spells CASSPQRNTEAFF. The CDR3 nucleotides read TGTGCCAGCTCACCACAGCGGAACACTGAAGCTTTCTTT.